This T cell receptor beta chain was obtained from a study of blood T cell repertoires in COVID-19. Study-level information: Samples of COVID-19 (acute and convalescent) were obtained from the United States, Italy and Spain. T cells, B-cell-depleted T cells, or PBMCs provided the cDNA or gDNA that served as material.

TCRdb's copy holds only in-frame clones and misses some; the assay was immunoSEQ multiplex PCR. The sample records about 160,000 clones, almost 85% being singletons. This clone showed up many times. J was trimmed by 2 bases and V by 7 bases; bases with no gene match: 8. There are 14 residues in the CDR3. CDR1 and CDR2 (germline): MNHEY, SVGEGT. The TCR sequence derives from a woman of 80 years or more with acute or convalescent COVID-19. The sample taken for sequencing was peripheral blood. The chain combines TRBV6-2 or TRBV6-3 with TRBJ2-7; 7 nucleotides match TRBD1. For the CDR3, the DNA is TGTGCCAGCACCCCCCGACAGGGTGCCTACGAGCAGTACTTC. Residues: CASTPRQGAYEQYF.